These 29 T cell receptor beta chains came from one sample sequenced in a study of blood T cell repertoires in COVID-19. The data were produced by immunoSEQ multiplex PCR, yet TCRdb's version contains in-frame clones alone and is incomplete. The sample records about 520,000 clones, 75% to 90% being singletons. Sequencing input: peripheral blood. These receptors came from a human donor in a cohort sampled during active COVID-19.

This clone was seen once. The rearrangement links TRBV7-3 to TRBJ1-2; 10 positions agree with TRBD1. The CDR3 totals 15 residues. The trim removed 3 bases at V and 4 bases at J, leaving 5 bases unmatched. Germline V gene lookup returns CDR1 SGHTA and CDR2 FQGTGA. CDR3 amino acids: CASSLTGGFGYGYTF. CDR3 DNA: TGTGCCAGCAGCTTGACAGGGGGCTTTGGCTATGGCTACACCTTC.

This chain connects TRBV10-2 to TRBJ1-3, with D perhaps matching TRBD1 (5 bases). Germline values: CDR1 WSHSY, CDR2 SAAADI. V was clipped by 0 bases and J by 4 bases, with 13 bases between them. The CDR3 totals 16 residues. The CDR3 loop is CASSESTVITGNTIYF. For the CDR3, the DNA is TGCGCCAGCAGTGAGTCGACAGTTATTACAGGAAACACCATATATTTT.

The chain employs TRBV28 and TRBJ1-1; perhaps TRBD1 as D (6 bases). Per germline, CDR1 MDHEN and CDR2 SYDVKM. V lost 7 bases and J 11 bases, leaving 20 bases between the germline ends. The CDR3 is 13 amino acids. CDR3 in DNA: TGTGCCAGCACCCTGGTTGGGGCAAGGGGGGCTTTCTTT. This translates into CASTLVGARGAFF.

This sequence joins TRBV3-1 (or the pseudogene TRBV3-2) and TRBJ2-5, with D possibly matching TRBD2 (5 bases). The CDR3 runs 12 residues. The V and J ends lost 3 bases and 5 bases respectively, with 7 bases between them. The germline V gene encodes CDR1 LGHDT and CDR2 YNNKEL (reference sequence). The CDR3 region has the DNA TGTGCCAGCAGCCACGGGGAGGAGACCCAGTACTTC. Translating gives CASSHGEETQYF.

The chain is built from TRBV29-1 and TRBJ1-3; a possible D gene is TRBD1 (5 bases). Germline V lookup: CDR1 SQVTM, CDR2 ANQGSEA. Trimming took off 6 bases at V and 8 bases at J, with 14 bases between the two ends. There are 12 residues in the CDR3. The CDR3 DNA follows: TGCAGCGTATCGGCCGCGGGGGACACCATATATTTT. Encoded protein: CSVSAAGDTIYF.

Here the CDR3 DNA reads TGTGCCAGCAGCCAAGGAGGGTACGGTGCGGGAACTCTCTACGAGCAGTACTTC. As protein: CASSQGGYGAGTLYEQYF. The gene calls are TRBV3-1 (or the pseudogene TRBV3-2) and TRBJ2-7; perhaps TRBD2 as D (6 bases). V dropped 1 base and J dropped 3 bases, with 22 bases sitting between them. CDR3 length equals 18 residues. The germline CDR1 and CDR2 sequences are LGHDT and YNNKEL (reference sequence).

The chain combines TRBV3-1 (or the pseudogene TRBV3-2) with TRBJ1-6; D may be TRBD1 (6 bases). V was shortened by 3 bases and J by 10 bases, with 13 bases between the two germline ends. Germline V lookup: CDR1 LGHDT, CDR2 YNNKEL (reference sequence). The CDR3 runs 14 residues. The CDR3 DNA follows: TGTGCCAGCAGCCACCGACAGGAGGAGTCACCCCTCCACTTT. Its protein is CASSHRQEESPLHF.

The chain links TRBV6-1 to TRBJ2-3; 9 positions match TRBD2. Germline-derived CDR1 and CDR2 are MNHNS and SASEGT. V shed 3 bases, J shed 3 bases, and the junction held 7 bases outside the gene matches. This CDR3 contains 16 residues. Here the CDR3 DNA reads TGTGCCAGCAGTGATATAGGCGGGAGGGTAACAGATACGCAGTATTTT. As protein: CASSDIGGRVTDTQYF.

The J gene is TRBJ1-1, the V gene TRBV27, with a tentative D call TRBD1 (5 bases). Germline V gene sequence: CDR1 MNHEY, CDR2 SMNVEV (reference sequence). Trimming removed 5 bases from V and 1 base from J, with 17 bases in between. The CDR3 covers 16 residues. CDR3 region: CASSPRKGNRNTEAFF. CDR3 DNA sequence: TGTGCCAGCAGTCCGAGAAAGGGGAATCGGAACACTGAAGCTTTCTTT.

The chain recombines TRBV27 with TRBJ2-7, with D hard to call. V lost 5 bases, J lost 3 bases, and 5 bases lay in between. CDR1 MNHEY and CDR2 SMNVEV come from the germline V gene (reference sequence). The CDR3 loop spans 11 amino acids. CDR3 residues: CASSNGYEQYF. The CDR3, as DNA: TGTGCCAGCAGTAACGGCTACGAGCAGTACTTC.

The chain uses TRBV7-9 and TRBJ1-3, with D possibly being TRBD1 (5 bases). The CDR3 covers 15 residues. V gave up 3 bases and J gave up 4 bases, with 13 bases separating them. Looked up from germline, CDR1 is SEHNR and CDR2 is FQNEAQ (reference sequence). In nucleotides, the CDR3 is TGTGCCAGCAGCTTGGGGCATGCCAAGGGAAACACCATATATTTT. This codes for CASSLGHAKGNTIYF.

Only one count was recorded for this clone. The chain uses TRBV5-1 and TRBJ1-1; 8 bases are a match to TRBD1. The germline V gene has CDR1 SGHRS and CDR2 YFSETQ. J was trimmed by 1 base and V by 4 bases; bases with no gene match: 6. This CDR3 has 15 residues. Written as DNA, the CDR3 is TGCGCCAGCAGCCCTAGACAGGGGAAGAACACTGAAGCTTTCTTT. The encoded protein is CASSPRQGKNTEAFF.

The J gene is TRBJ2-1, the V gene TRBV2, with 15 bases lining up with TRBD2. J lost 14 bases, V lost 6 bases, and 2 bases had no gene match. Germline CDR1 is SNHLY and CDR2 is FYNNEI. This CDR3 contains 12 residues. CDR3 in DNA: TGTGCCAGCAGCGGGACTAGCGGGAGGAAGTTCTTC. The encoded protein is CASSGTSGRKFF. Based on the CDR3 plus reference TRBV2 and TRBJ2-1, the full variable domain is EPEVTQTPSHQVTQMGQEVILRCVPISNHLYFYWYRQILGQKVEFLVSFYNNEISEKSEIFDDQFSVERPDGSNFTLKIRSTKLEDSAMYFCASSGTSGRKFFGPGTRLTVL.

This chain uses TRBV28 with TRBJ2-1; possible D gene TRBD2, 7 bases. Between the trimmed V and J ends, which lost 7 bases and 8 bases, there was a span of 30 bases. The CDR3 extends over 18 amino acids. Germline-derived CDR1 and CDR2 are MDHEN and SYDVKM. CDR3 amino acids: CASTTGGHSDVNIHEQFF. The CDR3 coding sequence is TGTGCCAGCACCACGGGGGGCCATAGCGACGTTAATATCCATGAGCAGTTCTTC. Using reference TRBV28 and TRBJ2-1 for the parts outside the CDR3, the full variable domain is DVKVTQSSRYLVKRTGEKVFLECVQDMDHENMFWYRQDPGLGLRLIYFSYDVKMKEKGDIPEGYSVSREKKERFSLILESASTNQTSMYLCASTTGGHSDVNIHEQFFGPGTRLTVL.

This sequence joins TRBV11-2 and TRBJ2-1, with TRBD1 as a possible D gene (6 bases). This CDR3 is 13 amino acids long. The V gene lost 5 bases and the J gene lost 6 bases, with 11 bases spanning the gap. CDR1 is SGHAT, CDR2 FQNNGV, per germline. The CDR3 sequence: CASSTTGSNEQFF. The CDR3 DNA follows: TGTGCCAGCAGCACAACAGGGTCCAATGAGCAGTTCTTC.

The chain joins TRBV4-3 to TRBJ2-3; 8 nucleotides agree with TRBD2. Germline CDR1 LGHNA, CDR2 YSLEER. This CDR3 comprises 18 residues. V shed 0 bases and J 1 base; nucleotides not matched to a gene: 9. CDR3 sequence (DNA): TGCGCCAGCAGCCAAGAAGTGGCTAGCGGGTCCCGCACAGATACGCAGTATTTT. Translating gives CASSQEVASGSRTDTQYF.

This chain links TRBV6-5 with TRBJ2-3, with D perhaps TRBD2 (5 bases). The V end was cut by 2 bases, the J end by 2 bases, with 11 bases between. CDR1 MNHEY and CDR2 SVGAGI come from the germline V gene. This CDR3 is built from 15 residues. CDR3 DNA sequence: TGTGCCAGCAGTTACAAAGGGAGCAACACAGATACGCAGTATTTT. This gives the protein CASSYKGSNTDTQYF.

The V and J genes are TRBV4-1 and TRBJ2-6; 10 nucleotides align to TRBD2. Trimming at V came to 0 bases and at J to 0 bases, leaving 8 bases not matched to a gene. Germline assignment: CDR1 MGHRA and CDR2 YSYEKL. This CDR3 is 20 amino acids long. The CDR3 DNA sequence: TGCGCCAGCAGCCAAGATTACCAACTAGCGGGACGCTCTGGGGCCAACGTCCTGACTTTC. Translated: CASSQDYQLAGRSGANVLTF.

The chain uses TRBV19 and TRBJ2-7, with 10 bases aligning to TRBD1. Unmatched junction bases numbered 4, after V lost 2 bases and J lost 3 bases. CDR1 is LNHDA and CDR2 is SQIVND in the germline V gene (reference sequence). The CDR3 sequence is 15 residues long. The CDR3 DNA is TGTGCCAGTAGTATAACGGGACAGGGGTACTACGAGCAGTACTTC. It specifies CASSITGQGYYEQYF.

Concerning this clone itself: Within the sample, other DNA sequences also encode this same CDR3. This chain joins TRBV5-8 and TRBJ2-3; 8 bases match TRBD1. The V gene end was trimmed by 3 bases and the J gene end by 1 base; junction bases not matched to a gene: 1. The CDR3 length is 14 residues. Per the germline V gene, CDR1 is SGHTS and CDR2 is YDEGEE. The CDR3 spells CASSSGQGTDTQYF. The DNA of the CDR3 is TGTGCCAGCAGCTCGGGACAGGGCACAGATACGCAGTATTTT.

This sequence joins TRBV19 and TRBJ2-1, with D perhaps matching TRBD2 (6 bases). Trimming removed 1 base at V and 5 bases at J, with 12 bases between. Per germline, CDR1 LNHDA and CDR2 SQIVND (reference sequence). This CDR3 is built from 15 residues. CDR3 in amino acids: CASSIVAGKNNEQFF. In DNA, the CDR3 is TGTGCCAGTAGTATAGTGGCGGGGAAAAACAATGAGCAGTTCTTC.

This clone was found once. V is TRBV6-6 and J is TRBJ1-1; TRBD1 is a possible D gene (6 bases). This CDR3 contains 14 residues. The germline V and J ends were trimmed by 6 bases and 8 bases, with 19 bases remaining between them. From germline, CDR1 is MNHNY and CDR2 SVGAGI (reference sequence). As DNA, the CDR3 is TGTGCCAGCAGCCCCGGACAGCGCACCTCCGAAGCTTTCTTT. Amino acids: CASSPGQRTSEAFF.

The CDR3 region is CASRKVAGTSGYEQYF. The DNA of the CDR3 is TGTGCCAGTCGTAAAGTTGCCGGGACTAGCGGATACGAGCAGTACTTC. The chain employs TRBV19 and TRBJ2-7, with 11 bases fitting TRBD2. Germline V gene data show CDR1 as LNHDA and CDR2 as SQIVND (reference sequence). Trimming took 8 bases from V and 4 from J; bases not matched to a gene: 13. The CDR3 sequence is 16 residues long.

The rearrangement links TRBV27 to TRBJ2-3; possible D gene TRBD1, 6 bases. The CDR3 loop spans 15 amino acids. Germline CDR1 MNHEY, CDR2 SMNVEV (reference sequence). Deletions cut 3 bases from V and 2 bases from J, with 12 bases between. Written as DNA, the CDR3 is TGTGCCAGCAGTTTGCTCGGACAGAACACAGATACGCAGTATTTT. Amino acid sequence: CASSLLGQNTDTQYF.

The CDR3 sequence: CASSLGVLRGDEQFF. For the CDR3, the DNA is TGTGCCAGCAGCTTAGGAGTACTCCGGGGGGATGAGCAGTTCTTC. This chain uses TRBV11-3 with TRBJ2-1, with 7 bases lining up with TRBD2. CDR1 and CDR2 (germline): SGHNT, YENEEA. This CDR3 region has 15 residues. V lost 1 base to trimming and J lost 8 bases; unmatched junction nucleotides: 8.

The rearrangement uses TRBV2 and TRBJ2-7; 8 bases map to TRBD2. CDR1 SNHLY and CDR2 FYNNEI come from the germline V gene. V lost 6 bases to trimming and J lost 0 bases; unmatched junction nucleotides: 4. This CDR3 spans 14 amino acids. The CDR3 spells CASRNSGISYEQYF. As DNA, the CDR3 is TGTGCCAGCAGAAATAGCGGGATCTCCTACGAGCAGTACTTC.

The chain links TRBV7-2 to TRBJ2-5, with D tentatively TRBD2 (5 bases). This CDR3 has 14 amino acids. V lost 4 bases and J lost 2, with 11 bases in between. Germline lookup yields CDR1 SGHTA and CDR2 FQGNSA. The CDR3 sequence is CASSSPPGQETQYF. The CDR3 nucleotides are TGTGCCAGCAGCTCCCCCCCGGGGCAAGAGACCCAGTACTTC.

The CDR3 DNA reads as TGTGCCAGCAGCTTGTCTAGCGGATTTGAGCAGTACTTC. This translates into CASSLSSGFEQYF. The rearrangement joins TRBV7-8 to TRBJ2-7, with 7 positions matching TRBD2. There are 13 residues in the CDR3. Trimming removed 3 bases from V and 7 bases from J; junction bases left unmatched: 6. Germline lookup yields CDR1 SGHVS and CDR2 FQNEAQ.

This sequence joins TRBV6-5 and TRBJ2-1, with D tentatively TRBD1 (6 bases). The CDR3 spans 15 residues. Trimming cost V 2 bases and J 8 bases, with 16 bases left between them. Germline V CDR1 and CDR2: MNHEY, SVGAGI. The CDR3 reads CASSYGDMRLDEQFF. The CDR3 nucleotides are TGTGCCAGCAGTTACGGGGACATGAGATTAGATGAGCAGTTCTTC.